Included here is one T cell receptor (beta chain) sequence, with context. The antigen it binds to is not known. No base-level quality is on record; no much larger clone is a single base apart. These data come from a study of control samples from healthy donors and cancer patients (dated by TCRdb to 2020 to 2021). Based on the germline V gene, the CDR1 and CDR2 sequences are SGHRS and YFSETQ. Its CDR3 holds 16 amino acids, cysteine through phenylalanine. Of the read, only the CDR3 DNA is kept; its 48 bases are in frame from base 1. Trimming removed 4 bases from V and 6 bases from J; the gene matches leave 12 bases unexplained. Library preparation was by the immunoSEQ multiplex PCR assay. TCRdb retrieved this table from immuneACCESS and kept in-frame rearrangements only. Not all clones are present; in checked studies, unresolved V genes account for under half, and no reason is known for the remainder. The sample contains tens of thousands of clones, approximately 94% of them found a single time. The leading ten clones occupy about 5% of the sample.

The receptor chain draws on TRBV5-1 and TRBJ2-2, and TRBD1 matches 7 of the central bases. The source material was blood. The receptor was derived from a woman aged 18-29 years in good health. The sequenced DNA is TGCGCCAGCAGCCTAAAAGGACCGACAGGGCCCGGGGAGCTGTTTTTT. It specifies CASSLKGPTGPGELFF.